Sequencing of this TCR beta chain was carried out in a study of OX40 agonist ivuxolimab in advanced cancers. Libraries were prepared by immunoSEQ multiplex PCR; TCRdb keeps only in-frame clonotypes and omits some of them. This sample yields 60,000 to 70,000 clones, of which under 95% are seen a single time; approximately 12% belongs to the top ten. The source of this sequence is an adult with an advanced solid tumor such as melanoma, head and neck, liver or kidney cancer. The source was CD4+ or CD8+ T cells sorted from blood, collected in a trial of the OX40 agonist ivuxolimab.

The chain's CDR3 is CSVYSISYNEQFF. DNA for the CDR3: TGCAGCGTCTACAGTATCTCCTACAATGAGCAGTTCTTC. This chain links TRBV29-1 with TRBJ2-1; no firm D call. With 6 bases removed from V and 0 bases from J, the gap between germline ends came to 9 bases. The V gene's germline CDR1 is SQVTM and CDR2 ANQGSEA. The CDR3 has 13 residues.